This TCR beta chain was recorded in a study of control samples from healthy donors and cancer patients. Germline-derived CDR1 and CDR2 are SGHRS and YFSETQ. The CDR3 extends over 14 amino acids. V lost 2 bases and J 2 bases, leaving 9 bases between the germline ends. Produced via immunoSEQ multiplex PCR; TCRdb's table is partial and in-frame only. The data contain about 120,000 clones, roughly 90% of them seen just once; the ten biggest clones take up about 3.7%. The sequenced sample consisted of PBMCs. The V and J genes are TRBV5-1 and TRBJ2-3; maybe TRBD2 (6 bases). The receptor comes from a woman aged 55-69 years with lung cancer. The CDR3 DNA follows: TGCGCCAGCAGCTTCGGGGGATACACAGATACGCAGTATTTT. This codes for CASSFGGYTDTQYF.